This T cell receptor (beta chain) was observed in a study of radiotherapy plus CTLA-4 blockade in lung cancer. Study context: The study recorded objective responses in around a sixth of patients and disease control in around 33%. Study results and limitations: Early clonal dynamics of blood T cells, together with interferon-beta, were reported as the best response predictor. Following radiotherapy plus ipilimumab, tumor-derived TCR clones expanded in the blood.

CDR3 size: 15 residues. Trimming at V came to 6 bases and at J to 5 bases, leaving 5 bases not matched to a gene. CDR1 and CDR2 (germline): MNHEY, SVGAGI. Ipilimumab CTLA-4 blockade and focal radiation were given to patients with chemo-refractory metastatic non-small-cell lung cancer. Sequencing was performed with immunoSEQ multiplex PCR; in TCRdb, only in-frame clones are kept and a portion is missing. The sample includes about 95,000 clones, 82% of them seen just once. This clone occurred a few times. Its antigen is undetermined. V gene TRBV6-5 combines with J gene TRBJ2-5, with TRBD2 matching 14 bases. The receptor comes from a human donor with non-small cell lung cancer who had a partial response to radiotherapy plus ipilimumab. Sequences were derived from peripheral blood, sampled from a patient treated with radiotherapy plus ipilimumab. CDR3 sequence reads: CASRGLAGGYETQYF. The CDR3 DNA follows: TGTGCCAGCAGAGGACTAGCGGGAGGCTATGAGACCCAGTACTTC.